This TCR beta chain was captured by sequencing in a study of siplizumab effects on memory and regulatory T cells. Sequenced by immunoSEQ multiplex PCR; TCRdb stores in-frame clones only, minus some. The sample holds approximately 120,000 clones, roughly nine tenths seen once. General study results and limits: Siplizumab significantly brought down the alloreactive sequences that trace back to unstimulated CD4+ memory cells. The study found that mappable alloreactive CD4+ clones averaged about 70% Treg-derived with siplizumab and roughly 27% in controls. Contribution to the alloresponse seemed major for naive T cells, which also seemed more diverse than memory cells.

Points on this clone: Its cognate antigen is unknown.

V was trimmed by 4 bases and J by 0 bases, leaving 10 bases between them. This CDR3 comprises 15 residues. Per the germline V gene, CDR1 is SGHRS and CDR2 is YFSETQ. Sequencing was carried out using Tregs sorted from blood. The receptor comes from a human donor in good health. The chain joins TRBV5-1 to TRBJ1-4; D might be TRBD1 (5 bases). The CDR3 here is CASSPGRATNEKLFF. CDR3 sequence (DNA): TGCGCCAGCAGCCCGGGACGGGCAACTAATGAAAAACTGTTTTTT.